This T cell receptor beta chain is drawn from a study of siplizumab effects on memory and regulatory T cells. Method: immunoSEQ multiplex PCR; TCRdb's copy keeps in-frame clones and lacks some. The table includes around 120,000 clones, approximately 94% detected once. The length of the CDR3 is 15 residues. V lost 6 bases, J lost 4 bases, and 17 bases lay in between. Germline V gene sequence: CDR1 LGHNT, CDR2 FRNRAP. In regard to this clone: Its antigen is unidentified.

Study-wide results and caveats: The alloreactive clones that mapped to unstimulated subsets made up only a minor fraction. Proliferating CD4+ or CD8+ clones, roughly 75-95% of them, lacked an assignable naive or memory phenotype. Tregs that proliferated in siplizumab cultures did not have their suppressive function confirmed. Naive T cells appeared more varied than memory cells and looked like key alloresponse contributors.

The specimen sequenced was non-Treg CD4+ T cells sorted from blood. The chain joins TRBV12-5 to TRBJ2-3, with D maybe TRBD2 (5 bases). The clonotype was recovered from a human donor in good health. In DNA form, the CDR3 reads TGTGCTAGTGGCCCGCGACTGGAGGTCCCAGATACGCAGTATTTT. It codes for CASGPRLEVPDTQYF.